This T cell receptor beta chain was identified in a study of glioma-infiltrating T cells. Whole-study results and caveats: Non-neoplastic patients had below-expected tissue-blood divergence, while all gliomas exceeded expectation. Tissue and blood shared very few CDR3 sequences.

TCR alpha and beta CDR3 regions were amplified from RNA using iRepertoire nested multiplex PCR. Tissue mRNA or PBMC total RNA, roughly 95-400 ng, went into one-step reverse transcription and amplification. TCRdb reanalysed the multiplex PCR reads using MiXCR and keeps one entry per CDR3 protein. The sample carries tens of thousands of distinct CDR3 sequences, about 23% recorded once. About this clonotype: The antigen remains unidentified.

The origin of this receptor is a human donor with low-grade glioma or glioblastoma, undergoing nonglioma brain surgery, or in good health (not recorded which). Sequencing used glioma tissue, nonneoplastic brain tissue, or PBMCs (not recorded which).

The CDR3 here is CASSLSSGSSGDTQYF. As DNA, the CDR3 is TGTGCCAGCAGCTTGTCGTCGGGCAGTTCAGGGGATACGCAGTATTTT. The chain couples TRBV5-4 to TRBJ2-3; perhaps TRBD1 as D (5 bases). Deletions cut 1 base from V and 6 bases from J, with 18 bases between. Germline CDR1 and CDR2: SGHNT and YYREEE (reference sequence). The CDR3 covers 16 residues.